This T cell receptor (beta chain) derives from a study of T cells after yellow fever vaccination. Germline CDR1 MNHEY, CDR2 SVGEGT. V was cut by 4 bases and J by 4 bases, with 16 bases left in between. CDR3 size: 15 residues. This clonotype was detected many times. Each CDR3 protein is one row after TCRdb ran MiXCR on the 5' RACE reads. This repertoire shows about 320,000 distinct CDR3 sequences, around 4.5% found once; its top ten account for just under 20%. Specimen: PBMCs, collected 15 days after the yellow fever booster vaccination. This TCR derives from a man aged 18 to 30 who received the YFV17D yellow fever vaccine. The rearrangement uses TRBV6-2 or TRBV6-3 and TRBJ1-1; D remains unclear. CDR3 sequence reads: CASSSSGIQSTEAFF. The CDR3 bases are TGTGCCAGCAGTTCCTCCGGGATCCAGAGCACTGAAGCTTTCTTT.